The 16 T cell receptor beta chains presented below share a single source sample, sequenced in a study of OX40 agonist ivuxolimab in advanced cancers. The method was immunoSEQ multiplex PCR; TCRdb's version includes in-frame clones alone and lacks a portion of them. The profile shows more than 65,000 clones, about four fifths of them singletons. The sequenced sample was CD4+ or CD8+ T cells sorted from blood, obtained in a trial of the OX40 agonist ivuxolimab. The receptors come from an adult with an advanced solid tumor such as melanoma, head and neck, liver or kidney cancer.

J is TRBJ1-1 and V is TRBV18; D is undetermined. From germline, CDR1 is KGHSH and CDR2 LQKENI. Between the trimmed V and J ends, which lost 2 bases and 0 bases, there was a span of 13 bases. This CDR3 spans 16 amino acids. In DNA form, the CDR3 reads TGTGCCAGCTCACCAGGAGGGATTGTACTGAACACTGAAGCTTTCTTT. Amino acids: CASSPGGIVLNTEAFF.

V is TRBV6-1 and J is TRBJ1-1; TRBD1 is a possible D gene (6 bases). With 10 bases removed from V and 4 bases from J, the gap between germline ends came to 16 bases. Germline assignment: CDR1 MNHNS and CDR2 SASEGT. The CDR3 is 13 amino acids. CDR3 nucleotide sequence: TGTGCCACATCCTTGAGGGGGGGCACTGAAGCTTTCTTT. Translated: CATSLRGGTEAFF.

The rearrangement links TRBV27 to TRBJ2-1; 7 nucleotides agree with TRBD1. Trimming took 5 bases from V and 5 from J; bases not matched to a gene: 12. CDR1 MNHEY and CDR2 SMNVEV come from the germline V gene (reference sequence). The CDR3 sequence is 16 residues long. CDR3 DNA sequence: TGTGCCAGCAGTCCCTACAGGGGCCACTCTAACAATGAGCAGTTCTTC. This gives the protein CASSPYRGHSNNEQFF.

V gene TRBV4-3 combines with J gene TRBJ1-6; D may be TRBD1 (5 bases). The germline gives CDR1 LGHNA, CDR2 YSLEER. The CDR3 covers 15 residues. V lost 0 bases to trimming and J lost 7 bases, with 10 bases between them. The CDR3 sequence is CASSQDLRGNSPLHF. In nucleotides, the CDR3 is TGCGCCAGCAGCCAAGATTTACGGGGGAATTCACCCCTCCACTTT.

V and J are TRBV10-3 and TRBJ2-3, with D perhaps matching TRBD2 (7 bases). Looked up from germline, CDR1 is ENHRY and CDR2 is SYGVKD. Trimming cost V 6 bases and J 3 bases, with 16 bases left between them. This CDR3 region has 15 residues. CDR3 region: CAISTIGGPTDTQYF. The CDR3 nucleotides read TGTGCCATCAGCACGATCGGGGGGCCAACAGATACGCAGTATTTT.

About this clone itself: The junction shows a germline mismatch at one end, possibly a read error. The CDR3 loop reads CASSLGGPVGDTQYF. CDR3 DNA: TGCGCCAGCAGCTTGGGGGGGCCGGTTGGAGATACGCAGTATTTT. V and J are TRBV5-4 and TRBJ2-3, with D maybe TRBD2 (7 bases). Germline CDR1 reads SGHNT; CDR2 reads YYREEE (reference sequence). The CDR3 contains 15 residues.

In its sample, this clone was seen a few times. CDR3 sequence (DNA): TGTGCCAGCAGTTTATGGCAACAGGGGAAGACCTACGAGCAGTACTTC. The encoded protein is CASSLWQQGKTYEQYF. This sequence joins TRBV28 and TRBJ2-7, with 7 nucleotides matching TRBD1. The CDR3 is made up of 16 amino acids. Unmatched junction bases numbered 7, after V lost 0 bases and J lost 2 bases. The germline CDR1 and CDR2 sequences are MDHEN and SYDVKM.

CDR3 residues: CASRGQPNTEAFF. As DNA, the CDR3 is TGCGCCAGCAGAGGGCAGCCGAACACTGAAGCTTTCTTT. The chain uses TRBV5-1 and TRBJ1-1; D is unclear. Germline-derived CDR1 and CDR2 are SGHRS and YFSETQ. The CDR3 runs 13 residues. V shed 5 bases and J shed 1 base, with 9 bases lying between them.

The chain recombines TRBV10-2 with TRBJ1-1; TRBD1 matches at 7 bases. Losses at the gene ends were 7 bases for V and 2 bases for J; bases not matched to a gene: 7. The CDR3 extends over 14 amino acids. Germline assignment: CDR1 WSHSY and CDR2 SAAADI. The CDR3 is CASTRDSENTEAFF. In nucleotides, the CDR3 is TGCGCCAGCACCAGGGACAGCGAAAACACTGAAGCTTTCTTT.

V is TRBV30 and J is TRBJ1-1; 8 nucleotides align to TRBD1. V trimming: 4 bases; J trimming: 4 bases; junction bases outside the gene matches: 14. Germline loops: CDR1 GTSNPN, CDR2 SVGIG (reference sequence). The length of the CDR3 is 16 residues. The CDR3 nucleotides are TGTGCCTGGACCACTCCAGCCACAGGGGGGGTCACTGAAGCTTTCTTT. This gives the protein CAWTTPATGGVTEAFF.

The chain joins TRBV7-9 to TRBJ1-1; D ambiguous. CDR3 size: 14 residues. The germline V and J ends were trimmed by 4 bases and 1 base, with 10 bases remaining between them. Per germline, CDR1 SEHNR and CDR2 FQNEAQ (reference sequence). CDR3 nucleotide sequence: TGTGCCAGCAGCTCAGACTCGGGGAACACTGAAGCTTTCTTT. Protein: CASSSDSGNTEAFF.

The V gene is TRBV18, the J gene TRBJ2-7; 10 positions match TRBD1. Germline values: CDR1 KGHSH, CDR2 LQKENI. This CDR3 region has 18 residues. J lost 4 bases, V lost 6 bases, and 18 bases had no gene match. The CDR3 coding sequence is TGTGCCAGCTCTCGGTACCCGGGACAGGGGCCCAGATTTTACGAGCAGTACTTC. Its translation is CASSRYPGQGPRFYEQYF. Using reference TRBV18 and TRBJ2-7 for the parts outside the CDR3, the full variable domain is NAGVMQNPRHLVRRRGQEARLRCSPMKGHSHVYWYRQLPEEGLKFMVYLQKENIIDESGMPKERFSAEFPKEGPSILRIQQVVRGDSAAYFCASSRYPGQGPRFYEQYFGPGTRLTVT.

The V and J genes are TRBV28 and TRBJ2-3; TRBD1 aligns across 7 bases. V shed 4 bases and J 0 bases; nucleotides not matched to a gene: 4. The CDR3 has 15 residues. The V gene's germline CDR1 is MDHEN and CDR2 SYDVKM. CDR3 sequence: CASSWDSTSTDTQYF. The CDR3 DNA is TGTGCCAGCAGTTGGGACAGCACTAGCACAGATACGCAGTATTTT.

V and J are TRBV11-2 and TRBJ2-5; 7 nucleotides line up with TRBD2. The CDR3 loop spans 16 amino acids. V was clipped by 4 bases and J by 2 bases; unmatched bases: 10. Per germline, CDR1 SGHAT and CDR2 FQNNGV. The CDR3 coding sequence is TGTGCCAGCAGCTCCAGAGGACTAGTGGGTCAAGAGACCCAGTACTTC. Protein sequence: CASSSRGLVGQETQYF.

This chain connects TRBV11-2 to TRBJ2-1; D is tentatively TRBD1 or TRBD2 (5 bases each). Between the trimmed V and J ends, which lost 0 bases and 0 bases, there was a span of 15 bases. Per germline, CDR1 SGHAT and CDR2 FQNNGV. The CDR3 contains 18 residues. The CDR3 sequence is CASSLERDPASSYNEQFF. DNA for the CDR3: TGTGCCAGCAGCTTAGAAAGGGACCCAGCGAGCTCCTACAATGAGCAGTTCTTC.

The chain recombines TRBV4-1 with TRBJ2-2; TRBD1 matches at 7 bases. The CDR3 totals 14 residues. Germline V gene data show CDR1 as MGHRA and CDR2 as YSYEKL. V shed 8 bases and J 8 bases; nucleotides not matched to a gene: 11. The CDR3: CASRHFSGGGELFF. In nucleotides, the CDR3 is TGCGCCAGCCGGCACTTCTCAGGGGGTGGGGAGCTGTTTTTT.